These 15 T cell receptor beta chains originate from one sample sequenced in a study of Ad26.COV2.S vaccination and SARS-CoV-2 variants. The repertoire was sequenced with immunoSEQ multiplex PCR; TCRdb's copy has only in-frame clones and lacks some. Here the sample spans 440,000 or so clones, about nine tenths being singletons. The treatment denotes: roughly 20 received Ad26.COV2.S at low or high dose, single or two shots; roughly five received placebo; per-sample allocation not given. Collection of the samples took place on day 63 after the first injection of vaccine or placebo. The sequences come from peripheral blood, collected in a trial of Ad26.COV2.S vaccine versus placebo. The receptors originated from a person between 18 and 59 years old who received the Ad26.COV2.S COVID-19 vaccine or a placebo.

The chain joins TRBV19 to TRBJ2-1, with D uncertain. Germline assignment: CDR1 LNHDA and CDR2 SQIVND (reference sequence). CDR3 length: 12 residues. V lost 5 bases, J lost 10 bases, and 12 bases lay in between. CDR3 sequence (DNA): TGTGCCAGTAGTTCTAGTAGGACCGAGCAGTTCTTC. This gives the protein CASSSSRTEQFF.

The chain carries TRBV9 and TRBJ2-3; 7 bases align to TRBD2. The CDR3 runs to 16 residues. Germline CDR1 and CDR2: SGDLS and YYNGEE. After removal of 2 bases from V and 2 bases from J, the junction contained 8 bases not matched to a gene. The CDR3 spells CASSVSASGITDTQYF. In DNA, the CDR3 is TGTGCCAGCAGCGTCTCGGCTAGCGGAATCACAGATACGCAGTATTTT.

The chain couples TRBV2 to TRBJ2-1, with TRBD2 matching over 9 bases. V shed 1 base, J shed 9 bases, and the junction held 1 base outside the gene matches. Germline CDR1 is SNHLY and CDR2 is FYNNEI. The CDR3 is 13 amino acids. In DNA form, the CDR3 reads TGTGCCAGCAGTGAAGAGACTAGCGGTGAGCAGTTCTTC. Amino acid sequence: CASSEETSGEQFF.

This clone occurred once. The V gene is TRBV7-9, the J gene TRBJ2-1, with 10 bases lining up with TRBD2. The CDR3 runs 15 residues. The germline gives CDR1 SEHNR, CDR2 FQNEAQ (reference sequence). The V segment lost 4 bases and the J segment 6 bases; nucleotides outside the gene matches: 6. The CDR3 DNA follows: TGTGCCAGCAGCTCCCTAGCGGGAGCCCGCAATGAGCAGTTCTTC. This sequence encodes CASSSLAGARNEQFF.

The DNA for the CDR3 is TGCGCCAGCAGCCAAGGCCTAGCGGGAGACACCGGGGAGCTGTTTTTT. Translating it yields CASSQGLAGDTGELFF. This chain joins TRBV4-3 and TRBJ2-2; TRBD2 aligns across 10 bases. CDR1 and CDR2 from the germline V gene are LGHNA and YSLEER. The CDR3 length is 16 residues. The J segment lost 3 bases and the V segment lost 1 base, leaving 2 bases of the junction unmatched.

The chain combines TRBV19 with TRBJ2-5, with TRBD1 matching over 7 bases. Germline CDR1 is LNHDA and CDR2 is SQIVND (reference sequence). This CDR3 region has 14 residues. The J segment lost 4 bases and the V segment lost 5 bases, leaving 7 bases of the junction unmatched. CDR3 protein: CASSSPTGRETQYF. The CDR3 DNA follows: TGTGCCAGTAGTTCCCCGACAGGGCGAGAGACCCAGTACTTC. The full variable domain, completed using reference TRBV19 and TRBJ2-5, is DGGITQSPKYLFRKEGQNVTLSCEQNLNHDAMYWYRQDPGQGLRLIYYSQIVNDFQKGDIAEGYSVSREKKESFPLTVTSAQKNPTAFYLCASSSPTGRETQYFGPGTRLLVL.

The V call is TRBV29-1, the J call TRBJ2-1; possibly TRBD2 for D (6 bases). Germline lookup yields CDR1 SQVTM and CDR2 ANQGSEA. The CDR3 is 15 amino acids. Trimming took off 6 bases at V and 5 bases at J, with 20 bases between the two ends. CDR3 sequence: CSVGRGFGGNNEQFF. CDR3 in DNA: TGCAGCGTCGGCCGGGGGTTCGGGGGAAACAATGAGCAGTTCTTC.

This chain links TRBV9 with TRBJ2-1; 11 positions match TRBD2. The V gene end was trimmed by 4 bases and the J gene end by 4 bases; junction bases not matched to a gene: 4. This CDR3 has 15 amino acids. Germline V gives CDR1 SGDLS, CDR2 YYNGEE. This CDR3 reads CASSFTSGGYNEQFF. CDR3 sequence (DNA): TGTGCCAGCAGCTTCACTAGCGGGGGTTACAATGAGCAGTTCTTC.

This chain uses TRBV4-2 with TRBJ2-2; no clear D. Germline CDR1 reads LGHNA; CDR2 reads YNFKEQ. Trimming shortened V by 0 bases and J by 5 bases, and 10 bases separated the two germline ends. The CDR3 is 15 amino acids. CDR3 sequence reads: CASSQDGLETGELFF. The CDR3 nucleotides are TGTGCCAGCAGCCAAGATGGTCTGGAAACCGGGGAGCTGTTTTTT.

This clone was counted a few times. The chain is built from TRBV5-8 and TRBJ2-3; D remains unclear. CDR1 is SGHTS and CDR2 is YDEGEE in the germline V gene. The length of the CDR3 is 14 residues. V was clipped by 3 bases and J by 3 bases, with 11 bases between them. As DNA, the CDR3 is TGTGCCAGCAGCTCGCTGGGTTCAACAGATACGCAGTATTTT. This sequence encodes CASSSLGSTDTQYF. Combining the CDR3 with reference TRBV5-8 and TRBJ2-3 gives the whole variable domain EAGVTQSPTHLIKTRGQQATLRCSPISGHTSVYWYQQALGLGLQFLLWYDEGEERNRGNFPPRFSGRQFPNYSSELNVNALELEDSALYLCASSSLGSTDTQYFGPGTRLTVL.

The gene calls are TRBV5-8 and TRBJ2-5; 12 bases are shared with TRBD2. Germline V gene data show CDR1 as SGHTS and CDR2 as YDEGEE. The V and J ends lost 4 bases and 4 bases, in that order; junction bases with no gene match: 20. This CDR3 is built from 20 residues. DNA of the CDR3: TGTGCCAGCAGCCCTGGTTGGGGCGCCCTAGCGGGAGGGTTTACAGAGACCCAGTACTTC. Translation: CASSPGWGALAGGFTETQYF. Filled out from reference TRBV5-8 and TRBJ2-5, the complete variable domain reads EAGVTQSPTHLIKTRGQQATLRCSPISGHTSVYWYQQALGLGLQFLLWYDEGEERNRGNFPPRFSGRQFPNYSSELNVNALELEDSALYLCASSPGWGALAGGFTETQYFGPGTRLLVL.

V gene TRBV3-1 (or the pseudogene TRBV3-2) combines with J gene TRBJ2-7; 7 positions match TRBD2. Germline CDR1 is LGHDT and CDR2 is YNNKEL (reference sequence). V shed 0 bases and J 3 bases; nucleotides not matched to a gene: 2. The length of the CDR3 is 14 residues. Here the CDR3 reads CASSQERGSYEQYF. The CDR3 DNA reads TGTGCCAGCAGCCAAGAGCGGGGGAGCTACGAGCAGTACTTC.

This clone was observed a few times. J is TRBJ2-2 and V is TRBV6-2 or TRBV6-3; no firm D call. Trimming removed 2 bases at V and 1 base at J, with 8 bases between. The CDR3 loop spans 15 amino acids. Per the germline V gene, CDR1 is MNHEY and CDR2 is SVGEGT. The CDR3 sequence is CASSYGKGNTGELFF. DNA for the CDR3: TGTGCCAGCAGTTACGGGAAGGGGAACACCGGGGAGCTGTTTTTT.

This clone came up many times. The V call is TRBV25-1, the J call TRBJ1-1, with D tentatively TRBD1 (5 bases). The CDR3 has 14 amino acids. Germline V gives CDR1 MGHDK, CDR2 SYGVNS. V gave up 5 bases and J gave up 1 base, with 11 bases separating them. Written as DNA, the CDR3 is TGTGCCAGCAGTCACGGGGCGAGGAACACTGAAGCTTTCTTT. Protein: CASSHGARNTEAFF.

The chain recombines TRBV11-2 with TRBJ2-5; D unclear. Trimming pared 1 base from V and 0 bases from J, leaving 6 bases between. Germline CDR1 SGHAT, CDR2 FQNNGV. The CDR3 consists of 14 residues. The CDR3 is CASSLGADQETQYF. In DNA, the CDR3 is TGTGCCAGCAGCTTAGGGGCGGACCAAGAGACCCAGTACTTC.